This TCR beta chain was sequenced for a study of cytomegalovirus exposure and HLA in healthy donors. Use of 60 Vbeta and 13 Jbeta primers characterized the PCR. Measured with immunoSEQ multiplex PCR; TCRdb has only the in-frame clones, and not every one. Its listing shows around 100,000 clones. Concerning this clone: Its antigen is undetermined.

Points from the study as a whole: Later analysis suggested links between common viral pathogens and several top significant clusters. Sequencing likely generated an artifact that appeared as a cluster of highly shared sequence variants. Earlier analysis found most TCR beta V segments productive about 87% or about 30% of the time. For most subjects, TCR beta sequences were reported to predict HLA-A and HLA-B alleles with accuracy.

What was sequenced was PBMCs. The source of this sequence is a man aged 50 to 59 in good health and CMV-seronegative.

CDR3 amino acids: CSAGQGSGNEQFF. CDR3 nucleotides: TGCAGCGCCGGACAGGGGTCTGGTAATGAGCAGTTCTTC. V is TRBV29-1 and J is TRBJ2-1; 9 bases are shared with TRBD1. The CDR3 covers 13 residues. CDR1 and CDR2 from the germline V gene are SQVTM and ANQGSEA. Losses at the gene ends were 7 bases for V and 7 bases for J; bases not matched to a gene: 8.